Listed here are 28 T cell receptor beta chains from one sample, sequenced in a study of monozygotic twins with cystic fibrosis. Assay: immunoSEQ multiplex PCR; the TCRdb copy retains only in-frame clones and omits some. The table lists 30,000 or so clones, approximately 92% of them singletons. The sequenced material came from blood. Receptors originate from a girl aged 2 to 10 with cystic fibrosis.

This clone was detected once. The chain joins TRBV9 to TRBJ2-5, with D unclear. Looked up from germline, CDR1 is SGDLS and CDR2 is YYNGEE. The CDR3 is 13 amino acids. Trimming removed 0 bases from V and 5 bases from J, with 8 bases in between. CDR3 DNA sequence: TGTGCCAGCAGCGTAGGGGTGCGGGAGACCCAGTACTTC. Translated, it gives CASSVGVRETQYF.

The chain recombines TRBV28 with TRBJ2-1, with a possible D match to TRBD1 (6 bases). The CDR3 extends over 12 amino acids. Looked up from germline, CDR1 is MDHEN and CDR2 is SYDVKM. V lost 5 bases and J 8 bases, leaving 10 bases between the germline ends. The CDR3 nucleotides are TGTGCCAGCAGTCCCAGGGGCGATGAGCAGTTCTTC. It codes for CASSPRGDEQFF.

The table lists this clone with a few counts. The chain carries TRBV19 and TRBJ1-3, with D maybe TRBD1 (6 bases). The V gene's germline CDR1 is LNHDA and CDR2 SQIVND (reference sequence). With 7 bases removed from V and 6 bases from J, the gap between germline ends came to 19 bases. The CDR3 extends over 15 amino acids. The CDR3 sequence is CASTPADRSVNTIYF. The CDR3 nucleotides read TGTGCCAGTACCCCTGCGGACAGATCGGTAAACACCATATATTTT.

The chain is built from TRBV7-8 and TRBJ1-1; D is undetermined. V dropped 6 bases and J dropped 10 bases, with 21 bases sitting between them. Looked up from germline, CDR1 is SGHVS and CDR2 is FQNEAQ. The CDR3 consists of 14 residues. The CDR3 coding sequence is TGTGCCAGCAGATCTGCGGGTCCCCCCGCCCGAGCTTTCTTT. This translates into CASRSAGPPARAFF.

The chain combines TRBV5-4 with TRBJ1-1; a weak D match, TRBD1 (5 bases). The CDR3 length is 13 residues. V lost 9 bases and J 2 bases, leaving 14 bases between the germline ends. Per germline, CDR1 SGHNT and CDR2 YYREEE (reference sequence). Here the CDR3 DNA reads TGTGCCACCCTCCTGCAGGGTAACACTGAAGCTTTCTTT. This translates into CATLLQGNTEAFF.

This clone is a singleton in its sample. This CDR3 reads CASGLVLGQVNEKLFF. The CDR3 coding sequence is TGTGCTAGTGGTTTGGTACTGGGGCAGGTTAATGAAAAACTGTTTTTT. This chain links TRBV12-5 with TRBJ1-4; D is perhaps TRBD1 (5 bases). The V and J ends lost 0 bases and 4 bases respectively, with 12 bases between them. CDR1 and CDR2 (germline): LGHNT, FRNRAP. The CDR3 is 16 residues long. Drawing the rest from reference TRBV12-5 and TRBJ1-4, the complete variable domain is DARVTQTPRHKVTEMGQEVTMRCQPILGHNTVFWYRQTMMQGLELLAYFRNRAPLDDSGMPKDRFSAEMPDATLATLKIQPSEPRDSAVYFCASGLVLGQVNEKLFFGSGTQLSVL.

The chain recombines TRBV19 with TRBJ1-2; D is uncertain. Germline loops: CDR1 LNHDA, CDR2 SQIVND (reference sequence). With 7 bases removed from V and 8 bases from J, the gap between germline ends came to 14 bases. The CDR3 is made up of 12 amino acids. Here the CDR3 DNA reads TGTGCCAGTAAAATTGGGTCGGGGGGCTACACCTTC. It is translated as CASKIGSGGYTF.

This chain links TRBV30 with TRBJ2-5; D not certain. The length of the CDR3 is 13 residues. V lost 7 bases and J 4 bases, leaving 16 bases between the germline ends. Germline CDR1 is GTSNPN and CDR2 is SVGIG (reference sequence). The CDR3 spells CASTLGMVETQYF. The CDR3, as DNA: TGTGCCTCCACACTTGGGATGGTAGAGACCCAGTACTTC.

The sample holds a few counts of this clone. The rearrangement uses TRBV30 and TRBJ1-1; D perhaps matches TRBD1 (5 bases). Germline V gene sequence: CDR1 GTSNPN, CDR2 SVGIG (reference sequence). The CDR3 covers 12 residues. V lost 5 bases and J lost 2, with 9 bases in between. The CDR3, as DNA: TGTGCCTGGGACAGTTTTAACACTGAAGCTTTCTTT. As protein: CAWDSFNTEAFF.

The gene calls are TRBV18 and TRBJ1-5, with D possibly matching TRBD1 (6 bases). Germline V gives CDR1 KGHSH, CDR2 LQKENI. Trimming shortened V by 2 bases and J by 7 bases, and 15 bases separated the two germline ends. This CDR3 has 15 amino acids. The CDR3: CASSPTGTREQPQHF. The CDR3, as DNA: TGTGCCAGCTCACCAACCGGGACACGGGAACAGCCCCAGCATTTT.

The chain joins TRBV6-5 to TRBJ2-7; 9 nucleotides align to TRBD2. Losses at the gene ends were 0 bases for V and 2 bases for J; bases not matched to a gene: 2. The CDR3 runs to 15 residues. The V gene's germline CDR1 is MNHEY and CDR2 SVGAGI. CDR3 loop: CASSYSSGRPYEQYF. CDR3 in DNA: TGTGCCAGCAGTTACTCTAGCGGGAGACCCTACGAGCAGTACTTC.

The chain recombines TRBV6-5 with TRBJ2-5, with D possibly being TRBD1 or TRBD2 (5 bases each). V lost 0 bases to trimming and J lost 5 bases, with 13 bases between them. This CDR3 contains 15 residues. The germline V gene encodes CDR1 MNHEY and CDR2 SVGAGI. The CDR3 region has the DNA TGTGCCAGCAGTTACTCTAGGGTCGGGACGGAGACCCAGTACTTC. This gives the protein CASSYSRVGTETQYF.

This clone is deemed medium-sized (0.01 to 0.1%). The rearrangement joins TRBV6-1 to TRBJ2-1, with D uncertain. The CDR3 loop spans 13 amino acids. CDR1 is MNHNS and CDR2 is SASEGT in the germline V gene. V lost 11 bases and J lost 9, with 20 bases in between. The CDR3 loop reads CALERDVVGEQFF. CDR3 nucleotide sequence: TGTGCCCTGGAACGCGACGTGGTGGGTGAGCAGTTCTTC.

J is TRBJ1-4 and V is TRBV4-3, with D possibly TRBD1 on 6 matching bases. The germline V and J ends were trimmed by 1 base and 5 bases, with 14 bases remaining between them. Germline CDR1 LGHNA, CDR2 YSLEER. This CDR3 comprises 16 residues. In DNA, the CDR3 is TGCGCCAGCAGCCAAGTCGGGGGGCGAAAGAATGAAAAACTGTTTTTT. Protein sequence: CASSQVGGRKNEKLFF.

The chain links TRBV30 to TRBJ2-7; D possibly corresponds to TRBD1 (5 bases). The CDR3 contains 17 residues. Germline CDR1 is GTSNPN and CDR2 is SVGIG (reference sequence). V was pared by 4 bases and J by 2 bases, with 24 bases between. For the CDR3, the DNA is TGTGCCTGGACCACGCATGATATGACAGCGAGGCCCTACGAGCAGTACTTC. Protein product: CAWTTHDMTARPYEQYF.

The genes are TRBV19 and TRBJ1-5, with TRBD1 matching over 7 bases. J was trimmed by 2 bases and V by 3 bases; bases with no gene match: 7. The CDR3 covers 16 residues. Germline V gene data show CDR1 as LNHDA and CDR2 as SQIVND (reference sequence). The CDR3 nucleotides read TGTGCCAGTAGTATGAGACAGGGTAGAGGCAATCAGCCCCAGCATTTT. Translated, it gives CASSMRQGRGNQPQHF. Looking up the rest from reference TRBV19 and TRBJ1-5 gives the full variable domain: DGGITQSPKYLFRKEGQNVTLSCEQNLNHDAMYWYRQDPGQGLRLIYYSQIVNDFQKGDIAEGYSVSREKKESFPLTVTSAQKNPTAFYLCASSMRQGRGNQPQHFGDGTRLSIL.

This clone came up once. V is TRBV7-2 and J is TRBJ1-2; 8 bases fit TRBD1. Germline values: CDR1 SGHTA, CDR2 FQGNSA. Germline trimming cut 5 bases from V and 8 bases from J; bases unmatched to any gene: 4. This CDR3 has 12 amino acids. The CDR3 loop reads CASSLDRAGYTF. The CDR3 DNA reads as TGTGCCAGCAGCCTGGACAGGGCCGGCTACACCTTC.

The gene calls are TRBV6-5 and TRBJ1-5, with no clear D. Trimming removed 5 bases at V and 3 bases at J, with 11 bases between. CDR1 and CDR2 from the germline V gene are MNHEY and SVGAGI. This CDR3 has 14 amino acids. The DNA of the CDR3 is TGTGCCAGCAGTCCGACAAGAACCAATCAGCCCCAGCATTTT. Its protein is CASSPTRTNQPQHF.

This CDR3 reads CASSRTSGSFDEQFF. CDR3 DNA sequence: TGTGCCAGCAGTCGGACTAGCGGGAGCTTCGATGAGCAGTTCTTC. The V gene is TRBV6-5, the J gene TRBJ2-1; 13 bases fit TRBD2. V was pared by 5 bases and J by 8 bases, with 6 bases of the junction left unmatched. This CDR3 spans 15 amino acids. CDR1 and CDR2 (germline): MNHEY, SVGAGI.

The CDR3 reads CASSLLGSWEQYF. CDR3 DNA: TGTGCCAGCAGCTTACTTGGAAGCTGGGAGCAGTACTTC. This sequence joins TRBV7-9 and TRBJ2-7; D is undetermined. This CDR3 is 13 amino acids long. V was clipped by 2 bases and J by 7 bases, with 12 bases between them. In germline, CDR1 is SEHNR, CDR2 FQNEAQ (reference sequence).

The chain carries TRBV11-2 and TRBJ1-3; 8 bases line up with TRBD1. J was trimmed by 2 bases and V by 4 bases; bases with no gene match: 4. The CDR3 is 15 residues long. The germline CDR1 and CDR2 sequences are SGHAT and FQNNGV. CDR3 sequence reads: CASSSGQGTGNTIYF. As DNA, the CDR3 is TGTGCCAGCAGCTCCGGACAGGGAACTGGAAACACCATATATTTT. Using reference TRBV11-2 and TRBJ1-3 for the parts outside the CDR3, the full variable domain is EAGVAQSPRYKIIEKRQSVAFWCNPISGHATLYWYQQILGQGPKLLIQFQNNGVVDDSQLPKDRFSAERLKGVDSTLKIQPAKLEDSAVYLCASSSGQGTGNTIYFGEGSWLTVV.

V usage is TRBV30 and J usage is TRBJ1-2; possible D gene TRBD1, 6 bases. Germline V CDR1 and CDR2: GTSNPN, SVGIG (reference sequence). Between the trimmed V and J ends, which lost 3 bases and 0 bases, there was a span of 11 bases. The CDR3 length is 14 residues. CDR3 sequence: CAWRKSGANYGYTF. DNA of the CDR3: TGTGCCTGGAGAAAATCAGGGGCTAACTATGGCTACACCTTC.

The CDR3 loop is CASSVDDRFYEQYF. DNA of the CDR3: TGTGCCAGCAGCGTAGATGACAGATTTTACGAGCAGTACTTC. This chain connects TRBV9 to TRBJ2-7; D is possibly TRBD1 (5 bases). CDR3 length equals 14 residues. The V gene's germline CDR1 is SGDLS and CDR2 YYNGEE. Trimming took 0 bases from V and 4 from J, leaving 11 bases between them.

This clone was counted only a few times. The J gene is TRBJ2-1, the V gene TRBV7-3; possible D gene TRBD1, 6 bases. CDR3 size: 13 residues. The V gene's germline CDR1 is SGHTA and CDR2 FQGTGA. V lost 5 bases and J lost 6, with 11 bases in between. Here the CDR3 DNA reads TGTGCCAGCAGCCCACAGGGTTTCAATGAGCAGTTCTTC. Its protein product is CASSPQGFNEQFF.

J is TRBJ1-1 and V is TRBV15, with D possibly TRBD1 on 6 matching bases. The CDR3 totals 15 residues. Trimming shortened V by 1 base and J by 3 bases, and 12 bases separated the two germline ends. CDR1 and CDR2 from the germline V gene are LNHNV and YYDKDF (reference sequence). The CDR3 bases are TGTGCCACCAGCAGAGGGTGGACAGTAGACACTGAAGCTTTCTTT. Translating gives CATSRGWTVDTEAFF.

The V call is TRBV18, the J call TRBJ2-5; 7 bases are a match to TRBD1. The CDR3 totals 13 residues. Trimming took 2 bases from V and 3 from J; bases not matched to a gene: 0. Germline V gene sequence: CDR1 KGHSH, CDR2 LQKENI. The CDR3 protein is CASSPGTEETQYF. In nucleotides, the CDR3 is TGTGCCAGCTCACCAGGGACAGAAGAGACCCAGTACTTC.

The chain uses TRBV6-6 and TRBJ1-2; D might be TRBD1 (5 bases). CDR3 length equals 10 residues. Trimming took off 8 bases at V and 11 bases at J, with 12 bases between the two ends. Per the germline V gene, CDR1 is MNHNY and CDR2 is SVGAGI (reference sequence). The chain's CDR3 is CASFGAGYTF. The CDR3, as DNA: TGTGCCAGCTTTGGGGCCGGTTACACCTTC.

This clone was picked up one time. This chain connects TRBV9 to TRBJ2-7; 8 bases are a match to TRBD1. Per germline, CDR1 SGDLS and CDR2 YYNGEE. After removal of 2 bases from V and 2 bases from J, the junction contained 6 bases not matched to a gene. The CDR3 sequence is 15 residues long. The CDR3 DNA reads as TGTGCCAGCAGCGTCGACTTGACAGGGGCCTACGAGCAGTACTTC. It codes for CASSVDLTGAYEQYF.